A selection of T cell receptor beta chains follows, all from one sample in a study of blood T cell repertoires in COVID-19. Only in-frame clones appear in the TCRdb table, and some are missing; sequencing was by immunoSEQ multiplex PCR. The repertoire holds about 39,000 clones, with approximately 85% as singletons. Sequenced: peripheral blood. The receptors derive from a man aged 55 to 70 with acute or convalescent COVID-19. The CDR3 runs from the conserved cysteine through the conserved F or W.

v_call: TRBV5-1; j_call: TRBJ1-1; cdr3_aa: CASSSIGGLNTEAFF
v_call: TRBV10-3; j_call: TRBJ1-2; cdr3_aa: CAITDRWPIANYGYTF
v_call: TRBV14; j_call: TRBJ1-2; cdr3_aa: CASSAYRVGYTF
v_call: TRBV28; j_call: TRBJ2-1; cdr3_aa: CASSSPPSGKGEQFF
v_call: TRBV7-9; j_call: TRBJ2-7; cdr3_aa: CASSYTGNPYEQYF
v_call: TRBV28; j_call: TRBJ1-1; cdr3_aa: CASSPGQGRTEAFF
v_call: TRBV28; j_call: TRBJ2-7; cdr3_aa: CASSSGTVPWEQYF
v_call: TRBV7-2; j_call: TRBJ1-6; cdr3_aa: CASSLDGAGGNSPLHF
v_call: TRBV21-1; j_call: TRBJ1-2; cdr3_aa: CASSRVHRSFYGYTF
v_call: TRBV24-1; j_call: TRBJ2-7; cdr3_aa: CATSDQKAGDPHEQYF
v_call: TRBV18; j_call: TRBJ2-3; cdr3_aa: CASSPRTGQPSTDTQYF
v_call: TRBV27; j_call: TRBJ1-2; cdr3_aa: CASSLSGLPRNYGYTF
v_call: TRBV28; j_call: TRBJ1-1; cdr3_aa: CASSFREGTEAFF
v_call: TRBV28; j_call: TRBJ1-6; cdr3_aa: CASTPQGRFNSPLHF
v_call: TRBV2; j_call: TRBJ2-2; cdr3_aa: CASSRSGANTGELFF
v_call: TRBV3-1/TRBV3-2; j_call: TRBJ2-2; cdr3_aa: CASSSLAAAGELFF
v_call: TRBV3-1/TRBV3-2; j_call: TRBJ1-5; cdr3_aa: CASSQRREGQPQHF
v_call: TRBV18; j_call: TRBJ1-1; cdr3_aa: CASSTTTLVQGANTEAFF
v_call: TRBV18; j_call: TRBJ2-7; cdr3_aa: CASSPPGQISYEQYF
v_call: TRBV5-5; j_call: TRBJ1-1; cdr3_aa: CASSLGTSTEAFF
v_call: TRBV9; j_call: TRBJ2-3; cdr3_aa: CASSASGGPPSDTQYF
v_call: TRBV3-1/TRBV3-2; j_call: TRBJ2-2; cdr3_aa: CASSPVGLTTGELFF
v_call: TRBV9; j_call: TRBJ1-4; cdr3_aa: CASSDGQGEEKLFF
v_call: TRBV5-4; j_call: TRBJ2-4; cdr3_aa: CASSTPQGAKNIQYF
v_call: TRBV27; j_call: TRBJ1-1; cdr3_aa: CASSWSSLNTEAFF
v_call: TRBV30; j_call: TRBJ1-2; cdr3_aa: CAWSVRQDLSYGYTF
v_call: TRBV28; j_call: TRBJ2-5; cdr3_aa: CASSYSPSEPYQETQYF
v_call: TRBV7-3; j_call: TRBJ2-2; cdr3_aa: CASSPPAGELFF
v_call: TRBV28; j_call: TRBJ1-3; cdr3_aa: CASRAPGPGSSGNTIYF
v_call: TRBV7-2; j_call: TRBJ1-2; cdr3_aa: CASSPYQGAEYGYTF
v_call: TRBV27; j_call: TRBJ1-1; cdr3_aa: CASRYGAMNTEAFF
v_call: TRBV11-3; j_call: TRBJ2-2; cdr3_aa: CASSLRSGDTGELFF
v_call: TRBV5-4; j_call: TRBJ2-1; cdr3_aa: CASKALGGSYNEQFF
v_call: TRBV29-1; j_call: TRBJ1-4; cdr3_aa: CSVGAGTGPEKLFF
v_call: TRBV6-5; j_call: TRBJ1-6; cdr3_aa: CASSRDSYNSPLHF
v_call: TRBV19; j_call: TRBJ1-2; cdr3_aa: CASRNAENTGGYTF
v_call: TRBV25-1; j_call: TRBJ2-4; cdr3_aa: CASSDDRSPNIQYF
v_call: TRBV2; j_call: TRBJ2-1; cdr3_aa: CASSENRPPNNEQFF
v_call: TRBV4-1; j_call: TRBJ2-1; cdr3_aa: CASSLAGAYNEQFF
v_call: TRBV5-1; j_call: TRBJ2-1; cdr3_aa: CASSFGQGPYNEQFF
v_call: TRBV9; j_call: TRBJ2-1; cdr3_aa: CASSVGLADNNEQFF
v_call: TRBV5-1; j_call: TRBJ2-1; cdr3_aa: CASTAGTGGFSEQFF
v_call: TRBV13; j_call: TRBJ2-1; cdr3_aa: CASSFAPWLAQHNEQFF
v_call: TRBV19; j_call: TRBJ1-6; cdr3_aa: CATARGYNSPLHF
v_call: TRBV6-1; j_call: TRBJ1-2; cdr3_aa: CASSERRGSNYGYTF
v_call: TRBV10-1; j_call: TRBJ2-3; cdr3_aa: CASSEGEVGTDTQYF
v_call: TRBV5-1; j_call: TRBJ2-3; cdr3_aa: CASSLGASGGTDTQYF
v_call: TRBV4-3; j_call: TRBJ2-5; cdr3_aa: CASSQEGTRGLQETQYF
v_call: TRBV5-1; j_call: TRBJ1-3; cdr3_aa: CASTHDSTGNTIYF
v_call: TRBV11-2; j_call: TRBJ2-1; cdr3_aa: CASSPGTNNEQFF
v_call: TRBV28; j_call: TRBJ1-2; cdr3_aa: CASRSGMNYGYTF
v_call: TRBV5-5; j_call: TRBJ2-1; cdr3_aa: CASSLATTLYNEQFF
v_call: TRBV3-1/TRBV3-2; j_call: TRBJ2-3; cdr3_aa: CASSQLGDRGTDTQYF
v_call: TRBV27; j_call: TRBJ1-1; cdr3_aa: CASRGGGTMMRAFF